This T cell receptor (beta chain) was captured in a study of cytomegalovirus exposure and HLA in healthy donors. V shed 0 bases and J shed 3 bases, with 6 bases lying between them. The CDR3 loop spans 13 amino acids. CDR1 is SGHRS, CDR2 YFSETQ, per germline. Vbeta (60) and Jbeta (13) primers were used in the PCR. The data were produced by immunoSEQ multiplex PCR, yet TCRdb's version contains in-frame clones alone and is incomplete. The repertoire holds about 57,000 clones, under 80% seen once, with 6.8% in the top ten. The clonotype originates from a man younger than 40 in good health and CMV-seropositive. The chain combines TRBV5-1 with TRBJ1-2, with D unclear. Material: PBMCs. CDR3 bases: TGCGCCAGCAGCTTGGCCGCAGACTATGGCTACACCTTC. It translates to CASSLAADYGYTF.